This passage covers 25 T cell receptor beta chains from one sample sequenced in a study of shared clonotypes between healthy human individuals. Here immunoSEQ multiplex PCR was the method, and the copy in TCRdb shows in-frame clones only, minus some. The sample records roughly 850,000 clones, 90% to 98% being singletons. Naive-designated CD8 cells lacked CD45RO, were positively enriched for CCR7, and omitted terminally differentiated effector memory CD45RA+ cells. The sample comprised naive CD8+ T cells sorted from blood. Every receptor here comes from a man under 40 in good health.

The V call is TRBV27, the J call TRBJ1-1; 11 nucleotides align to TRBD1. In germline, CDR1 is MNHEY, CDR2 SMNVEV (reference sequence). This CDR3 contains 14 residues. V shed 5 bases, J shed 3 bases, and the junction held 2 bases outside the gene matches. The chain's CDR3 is CASSRTGGYTEAFF. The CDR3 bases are TGTGCCAGCAGTCGGACAGGGGGCTACACTGAAGCTTTCTTT.

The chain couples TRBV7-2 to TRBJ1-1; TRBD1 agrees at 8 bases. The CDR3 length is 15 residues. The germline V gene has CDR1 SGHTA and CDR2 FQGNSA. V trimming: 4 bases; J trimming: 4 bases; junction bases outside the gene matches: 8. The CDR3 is CASSSPTDRGTEAFF. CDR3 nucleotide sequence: TGTGCCAGCAGCTCCCCAACCGACAGGGGCACTGAAGCTTTCTTT.

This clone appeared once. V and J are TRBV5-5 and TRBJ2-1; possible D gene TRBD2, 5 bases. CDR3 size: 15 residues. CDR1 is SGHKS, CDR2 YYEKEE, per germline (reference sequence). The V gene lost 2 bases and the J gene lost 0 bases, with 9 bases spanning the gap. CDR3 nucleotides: TGTGCCAGCAGCTTTGGGGAGAGCTCCTACAATGAGCAGTTCTTC. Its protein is CASSFGESSYNEQFF.

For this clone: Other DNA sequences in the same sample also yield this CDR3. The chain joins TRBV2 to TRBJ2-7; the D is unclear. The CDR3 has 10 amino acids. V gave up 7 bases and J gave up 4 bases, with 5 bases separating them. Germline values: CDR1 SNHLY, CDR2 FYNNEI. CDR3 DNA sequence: TGTGCCAGCACTGGGTACGAGCAGTACTTC. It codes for CASTGYEQYF.

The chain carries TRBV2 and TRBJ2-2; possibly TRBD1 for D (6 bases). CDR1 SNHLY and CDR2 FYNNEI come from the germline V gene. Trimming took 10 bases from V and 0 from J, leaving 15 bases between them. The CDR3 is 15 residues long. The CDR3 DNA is TGTGCCACCCTACAGGGTACTACGAACACCGGGGAGCTGTTTTTT. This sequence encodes CATLQGTTNTGELFF. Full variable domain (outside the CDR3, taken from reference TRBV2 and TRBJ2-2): EPEVTQTPSHQVTQMGQEVILRCVPISNHLYFYWYRQILGQKVEFLVSFYNNEISEKSEIFDDQFSVERPDGSNFTLKIRSTKLEDSAMYFCATLQGTTNTGELFFGEGSRLTVL.

The CDR3 sequence is CASSQDDLYNEQFF. CDR3 DNA: TGTGCCAGCAGCCAAGACGACCTGTACAATGAGCAGTTCTTC. The J gene is TRBJ2-1, the V gene TRBV14; D uncertain. The CDR3 runs 14 residues. Germline assignment: CDR1 SGHDN and CDR2 FVKESK. Trimming took off 0 bases at V and 4 bases at J, with 7 bases between the two ends. Together with reference TRBV14 and TRBJ2-1, the CDR3 gives the full variable domain: EAGVTQFPSHSVIEKGQTVTLRCDPISGHDNLYWYRRVMGKEIKFLLHFVKESKQDESGMPNNRFLAERTGGTYSTLKVQPAELEDSGVYFCASSQDDLYNEQFFGPGTRLTVL.

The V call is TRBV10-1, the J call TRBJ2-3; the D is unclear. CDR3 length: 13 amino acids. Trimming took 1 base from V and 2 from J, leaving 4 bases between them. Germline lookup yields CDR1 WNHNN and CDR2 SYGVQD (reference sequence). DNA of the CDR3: TGCGCCAGCAGTGAGTTGATCACAGATACGCAGTATTTT. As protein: CASSELITDTQYF.

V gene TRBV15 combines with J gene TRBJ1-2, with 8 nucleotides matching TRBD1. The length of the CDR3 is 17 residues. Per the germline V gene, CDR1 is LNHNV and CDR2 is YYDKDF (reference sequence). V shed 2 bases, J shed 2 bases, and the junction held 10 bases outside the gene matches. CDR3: CATSRQGAHLGNYGYTF. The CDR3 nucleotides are TGTGCCACCAGCAGACAGGGGGCGCACCTTGGAAACTATGGCTACACCTTC. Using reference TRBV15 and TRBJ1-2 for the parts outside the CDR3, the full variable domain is DAMVIQNPRYQVTQFGKPVTLSCSQTLNHNVMYWYQQKSSQAPKLLFHYYDKDFNNEADTPDNFQSRRPNTSFCFLDIRSPGLGDTAMYLCATSRQGAHLGNYGYTFGSGTRLTVV.

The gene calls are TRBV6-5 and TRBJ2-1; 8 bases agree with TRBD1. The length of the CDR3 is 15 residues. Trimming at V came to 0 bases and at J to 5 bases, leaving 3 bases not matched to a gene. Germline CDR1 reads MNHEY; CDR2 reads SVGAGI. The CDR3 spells CASSYSDRGHNEQFF. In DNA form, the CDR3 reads TGTGCCAGCAGTTACTCTGACAGGGGACACAATGAGCAGTTCTTC.

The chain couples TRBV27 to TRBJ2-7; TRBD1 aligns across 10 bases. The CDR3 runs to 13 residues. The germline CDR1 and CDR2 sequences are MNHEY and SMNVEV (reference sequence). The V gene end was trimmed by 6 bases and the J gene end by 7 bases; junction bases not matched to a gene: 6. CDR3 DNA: TGTGCCAGCAGCCGGACAGGGGGGTGGGAGCAGTACTTC. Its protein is CASSRTGGWEQYF.

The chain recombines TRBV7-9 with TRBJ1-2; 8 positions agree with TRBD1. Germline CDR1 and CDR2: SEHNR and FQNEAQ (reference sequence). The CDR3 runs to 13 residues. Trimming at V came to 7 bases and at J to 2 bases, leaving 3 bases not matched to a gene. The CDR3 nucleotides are TGTGCCAGCATGACAGGGGTCAACTATGGCTACACCTTC. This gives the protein CASMTGVNYGYTF. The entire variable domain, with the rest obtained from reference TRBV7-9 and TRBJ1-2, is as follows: DTGVSQNPRHKITKRGQNVTFRCDPISEHNRLYWYRQTLGQGPEFLTYFQNEAQLEKSRLLSDRFSAERPKGSFSTLEIQRTEQGDSAMYLCASMTGVNYGYTFGSGTRLTVV.

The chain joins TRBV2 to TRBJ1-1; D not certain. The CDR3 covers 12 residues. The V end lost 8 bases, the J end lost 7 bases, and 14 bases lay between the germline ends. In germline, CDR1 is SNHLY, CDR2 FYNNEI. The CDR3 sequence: CASPDRLVEAFF. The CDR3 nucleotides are TGTGCCAGCCCCGACCGATTGGTTGAAGCTTTCTTT. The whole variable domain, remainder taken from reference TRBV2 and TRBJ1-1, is EPEVTQTPSHQVTQMGQEVILRCVPISNHLYFYWYRQILGQKVEFLVSFYNNEISEKSEIFDDQFSVERPDGSNFTLKIRSTKLEDSAMYFCASPDRLVEAFFGQGTRLTVV.

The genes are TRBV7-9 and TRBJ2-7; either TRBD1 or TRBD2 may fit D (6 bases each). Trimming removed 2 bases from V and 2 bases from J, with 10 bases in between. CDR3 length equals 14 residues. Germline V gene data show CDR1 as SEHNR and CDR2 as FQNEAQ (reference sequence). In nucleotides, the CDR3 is TGTGCCAGCAGCTTAAATCGGGGGCCCTACGAGCAGTACTTC. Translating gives CASSLNRGPYEQYF.

The CDR3 is CASSSPLDGASGEQYF. As DNA, the CDR3 is TGTGCCAGCAGTTCACCCCTGGATGGAGCATCGGGCGAGCAGTACTTC. V gene TRBV27 combines with J gene TRBJ2-7; D gene ambiguous. The length of the CDR3 is 16 residues. Trimming stripped 4 bases from V and 6 bases from J, with 22 bases between. The germline CDR1 and CDR2 sequences are MNHEY and SMNVEV (reference sequence).

The CDR3 loop reads CASSFSVDTQYF. The DNA of the CDR3 is TGTGCCAGCAGCTTTTCCGTGGATACGCAGTATTTT. The chain joins TRBV5-6 to TRBJ2-3; D is ambiguous. Trimming took 2 bases from V and 6 from J, leaving 7 bases between them. The length of the CDR3 is 12 residues. Germline loops: CDR1 SGHDT, CDR2 YYEEEE.

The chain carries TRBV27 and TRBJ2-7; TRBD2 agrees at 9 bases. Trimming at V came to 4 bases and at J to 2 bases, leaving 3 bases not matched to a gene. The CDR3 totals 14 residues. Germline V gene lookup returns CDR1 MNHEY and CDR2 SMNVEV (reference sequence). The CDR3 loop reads CASSSLAGPYEQYF. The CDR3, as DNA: TGTGCCAGCAGTTCCCTAGCGGGACCCTACGAGCAGTACTTC.

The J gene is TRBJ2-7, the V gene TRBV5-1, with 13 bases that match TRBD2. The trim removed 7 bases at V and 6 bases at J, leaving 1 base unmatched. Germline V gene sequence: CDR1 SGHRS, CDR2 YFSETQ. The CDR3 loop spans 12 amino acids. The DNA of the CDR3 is TGCGCCAGCCGACTAGCGGGAGGCGAGCAGTACTTC. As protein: CASRLAGGEQYF.

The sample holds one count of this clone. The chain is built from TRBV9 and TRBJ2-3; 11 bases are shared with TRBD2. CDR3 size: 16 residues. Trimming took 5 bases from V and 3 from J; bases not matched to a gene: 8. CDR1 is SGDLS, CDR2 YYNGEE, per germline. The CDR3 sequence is CASSGTSGSGTDTQYF. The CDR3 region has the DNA TGTGCCAGCAGTGGAACTAGCGGGAGCGGTACAGATACGCAGTATTTT.

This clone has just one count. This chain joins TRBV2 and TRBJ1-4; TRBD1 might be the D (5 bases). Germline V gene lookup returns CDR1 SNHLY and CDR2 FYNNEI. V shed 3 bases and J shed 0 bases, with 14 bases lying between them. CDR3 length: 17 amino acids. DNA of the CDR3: TGTGCCAGCAGTGAGTCATCGCGGGGCCCAACTAATGAAAAACTGTTTTTT. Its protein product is CASSESSRGPTNEKLFF.

This chain's CDR3 is CASSFNSGVTEAFF. In DNA form, the CDR3 reads TGTGCCAGCAGTTTTAACTCGGGTGTCACTGAAGCTTTCTTT. V gene TRBV27 combines with J gene TRBJ1-1; D not resolved. This CDR3 spans 14 amino acids. From germline, CDR1 is MNHEY and CDR2 SMNVEV (reference sequence). V dropped 3 bases and J dropped 4 bases, with 12 bases sitting between them.

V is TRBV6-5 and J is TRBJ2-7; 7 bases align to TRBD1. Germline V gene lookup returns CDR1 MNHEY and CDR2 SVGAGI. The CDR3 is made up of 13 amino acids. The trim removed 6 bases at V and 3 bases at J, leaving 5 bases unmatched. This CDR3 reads CASSETGFYEQYF. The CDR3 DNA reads TGTGCCAGCAGCGAGACAGGGTTCTACGAGCAGTACTTC.

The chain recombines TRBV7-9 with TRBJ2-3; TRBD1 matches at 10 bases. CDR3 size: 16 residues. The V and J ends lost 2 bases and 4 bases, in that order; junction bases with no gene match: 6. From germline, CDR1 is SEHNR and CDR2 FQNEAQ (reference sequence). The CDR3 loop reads CASSLPSGQGSDTQYF. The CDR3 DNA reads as TGTGCCAGCAGCTTACCCTCGGGACAGGGGTCAGATACGCAGTATTTT.

The DNA of the CDR3 is TGTGCCAGCAGTTCGGGGCAGCTCCCCTACGAGCAGTACTTC. It yields the protein CASSSGQLPYEQYF. The rearrangement joins TRBV2 to TRBJ2-7; D may correspond to TRBD1 or TRBD2 (5 bases each). Germline values: CDR1 SNHLY, CDR2 FYNNEI. V gave up 5 bases and J gave up 2 bases, with 13 bases separating them. The CDR3 sequence is 14 residues long.

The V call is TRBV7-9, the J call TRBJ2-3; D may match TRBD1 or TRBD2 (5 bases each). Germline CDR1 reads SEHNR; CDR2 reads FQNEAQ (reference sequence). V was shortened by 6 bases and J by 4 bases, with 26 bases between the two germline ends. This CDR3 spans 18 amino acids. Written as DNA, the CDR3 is TGTGCCAGCAGTGGAAGGCGGACTCCGTCACAGGAAGCAGATACGCAGTATTTT. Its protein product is CASSGRRTPSQEADTQYF.

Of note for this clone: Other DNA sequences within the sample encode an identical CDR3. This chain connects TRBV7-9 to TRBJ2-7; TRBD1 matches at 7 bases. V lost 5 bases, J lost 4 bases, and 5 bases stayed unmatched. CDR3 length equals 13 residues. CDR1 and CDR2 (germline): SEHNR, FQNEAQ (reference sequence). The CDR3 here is CASSPTGSYEQYF. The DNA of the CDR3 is TGTGCCAGCAGCCCGACAGGGTCGTACGAGCAGTACTTC.